This TCR beta chain was sequenced during a study of blood T cell repertoires in COVID-19 (dated by TCRdb to the early 2020s). About the full investigation: Samples from collaborators originated in the United States, Italy and Spain and spanned both the acute and convalescent phases of COVID-19. Where HLA class I and class II types were available, the types were taken from metadata supplied by the sample provider, not from assay-based typing. Deeply sampled blood TCRbeta repertoires from subjects exposed to, actively infected with, or recovered from COVID-19 were included in the dataset. The samples were drawn from the first 160 participants of the ongoing ImmuneRACE study and from over 950 subjects provided by 6 global collaborators. The repertoires were made available in a free public database intended to serve as a resource for research on the immune response to SARS-CoV-2. A de-identified subject ID, COVID-19 status, age in years and sex were almost always included in the sample metadata. The prospective study material was composed of cDNA or gDNA derived from T cells, B-cell-depleted T cells, or PBMCs.

This clone was picked up one time. Its antigen target is currently unknown. Base qualities are not provided; no much larger clone lies one nucleotide away. The research as a whole found: Clinical and demographic metadata were provided uncurated, with the amount varying by source and participant.

Whole blood was collected in K2EDTA tubes by collaborating institutions according to the institutions' own protocols. Collaborator samples were shipped for TCRbeta analysis as frozen whole blood, isolated PBMCs, or DNA extracted from either sample type. CDR1 SGHTA and CDR2 FQGNSA are derived from the germline V gene. The CDR3 runs 12 residues from the cysteine to the phenylalanine. Just CDR3 DNA is preserved here, 36 bases in frame from base 1. The V end loses 6 bases and the J end loses 13 bases, and a stretch of 13 bases separates them. The immunoSEQ Assay, a bias-controlled multiplex PCR, was used to amplify TCRbeta CDR3 regions from genomic DNA. The published analysis was carried out like this. The number of nucleated cells in each sample was estimated by amplification of reference gene primers within the assay. To quantify the absolute abundance of each unique TCRbeta CDR3 rearrangement, sequence reads were collapsed and filtered. Productive Simpson clonality was computed per sample as the square root of Simpson's diversity index over productive rearrangements. The table was pulled from immuneACCESS by TCRdb, which kept in-frame rearrangements only. Such tables lose some clones; where checked, under half of the loss comes from unresolved V genes, and the rest has no known cause. V and J calls and clone size are copied from that table; D and trimming were computed from the DNA. Present in this sample are tens of thousands of clones, 82% of which were seen just once. The ten largest clones capture 15% to 20% of the sample.

Input material: peripheral blood. The chain couples TRBV7-2 to TRBJ1-6; D gene: possibly TRBD1, on 5 matching bases. The origin of this receptor is a human donor in a cohort sampled during active COVID-19. The base sequence is TGTGCCAGCAGTTGGTGGGGGGGTCCCCTCCACTTT. Translated, this gives CASSWWGGPLHF.